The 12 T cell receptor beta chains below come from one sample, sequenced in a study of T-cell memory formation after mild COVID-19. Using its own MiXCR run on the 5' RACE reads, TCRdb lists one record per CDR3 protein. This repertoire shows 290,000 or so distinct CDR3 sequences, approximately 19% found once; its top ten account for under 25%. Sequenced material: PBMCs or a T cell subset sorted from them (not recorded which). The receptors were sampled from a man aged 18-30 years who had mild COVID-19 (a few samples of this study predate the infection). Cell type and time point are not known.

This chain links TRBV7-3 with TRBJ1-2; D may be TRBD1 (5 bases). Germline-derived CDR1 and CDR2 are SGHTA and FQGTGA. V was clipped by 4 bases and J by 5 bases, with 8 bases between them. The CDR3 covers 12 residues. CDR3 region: CASSYQGYGYTF. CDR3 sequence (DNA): TGTGCCAGCAGCTATCAGGGATATGGCTACACCTTC.

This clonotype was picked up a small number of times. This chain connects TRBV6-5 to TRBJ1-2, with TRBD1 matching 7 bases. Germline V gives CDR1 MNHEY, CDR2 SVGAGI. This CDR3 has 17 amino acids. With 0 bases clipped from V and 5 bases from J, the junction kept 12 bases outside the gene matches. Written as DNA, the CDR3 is TGTGCCAGCAGTTACTCGACGGGCGTAGGGGGCTGGTATGGCTACACCTTC. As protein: CASSYSTGVGGWYGYTF.

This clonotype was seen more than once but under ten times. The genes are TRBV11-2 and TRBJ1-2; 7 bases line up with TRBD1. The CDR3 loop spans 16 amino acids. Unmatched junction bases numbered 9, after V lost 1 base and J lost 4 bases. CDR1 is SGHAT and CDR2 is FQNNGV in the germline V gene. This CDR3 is CASSLASGTESYGYTF. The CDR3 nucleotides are TGTGCCAGCAGCTTAGCCTCCGGGACAGAAAGCTATGGCTACACCTTC.

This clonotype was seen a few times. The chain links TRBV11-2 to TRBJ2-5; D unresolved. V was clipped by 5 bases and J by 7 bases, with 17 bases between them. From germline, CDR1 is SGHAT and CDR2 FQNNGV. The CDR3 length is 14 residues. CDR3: CASSRDPTPGTQYF. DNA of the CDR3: TGTGCCAGCAGCCGTGACCCGACCCCGGGGACCCAGTACTTC.

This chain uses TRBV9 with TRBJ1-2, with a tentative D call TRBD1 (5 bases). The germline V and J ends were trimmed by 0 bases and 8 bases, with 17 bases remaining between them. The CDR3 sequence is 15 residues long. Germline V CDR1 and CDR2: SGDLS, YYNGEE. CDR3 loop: CASSVVPGQHLGYTF. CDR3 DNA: TGTGCCAGCAGCGTAGTCCCGGGGCAGCATTTAGGCTACACCTTC.

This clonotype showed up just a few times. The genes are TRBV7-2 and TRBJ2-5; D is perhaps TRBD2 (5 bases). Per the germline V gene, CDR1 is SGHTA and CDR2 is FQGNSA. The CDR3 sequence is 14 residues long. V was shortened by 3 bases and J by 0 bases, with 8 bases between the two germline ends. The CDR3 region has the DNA TGTGCCAGCAGCTTCCGGGGAAACCAAGAGACCCAGTACTTC. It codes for CASSFRGNQETQYF.

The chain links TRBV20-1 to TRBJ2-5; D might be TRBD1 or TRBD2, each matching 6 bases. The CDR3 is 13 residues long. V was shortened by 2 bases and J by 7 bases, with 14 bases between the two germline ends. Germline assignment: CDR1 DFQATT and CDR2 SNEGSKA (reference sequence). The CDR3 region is CSARRGARGTQYF. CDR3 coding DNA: TGCAGTGCTAGAAGGGGGGCAAGAGGGACCCAGTACTTC.

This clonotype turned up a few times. For the CDR3, the DNA is TGCGCCAGCAGCCGAATACTAGCGGGGCCGAACACCGGGGAGCTGTTTTTT. The encoded protein is CASSRILAGPNTGELFF. This chain uses TRBV4-3 with TRBJ2-2, with 10 bases identical to TRBD2. V trimming: 4 bases; J trimming: 0 bases; junction bases outside the gene matches: 5. The CDR3 has 17 amino acids. The germline V gene has CDR1 LGHNA and CDR2 YSLEER.

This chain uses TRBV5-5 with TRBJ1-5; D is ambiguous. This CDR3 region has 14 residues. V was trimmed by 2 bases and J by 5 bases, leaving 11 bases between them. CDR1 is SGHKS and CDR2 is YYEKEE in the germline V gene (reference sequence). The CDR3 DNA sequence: TGTGCCAGCAGCTTAGCCGGGCACCATCAGCCCCAGCATTTT. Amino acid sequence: CASSLAGHHQPQHF.

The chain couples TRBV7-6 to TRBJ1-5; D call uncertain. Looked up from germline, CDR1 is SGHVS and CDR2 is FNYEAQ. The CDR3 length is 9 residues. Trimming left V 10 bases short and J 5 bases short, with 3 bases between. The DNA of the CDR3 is TGTGCCACCGATCAGCCCCAGCATTTT. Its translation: CATDQPQHF.

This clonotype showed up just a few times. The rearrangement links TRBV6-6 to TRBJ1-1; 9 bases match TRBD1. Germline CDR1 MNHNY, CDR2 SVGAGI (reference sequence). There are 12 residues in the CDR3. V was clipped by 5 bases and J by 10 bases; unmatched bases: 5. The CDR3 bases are TGTGCCAGCAGTGTTGGACAGGGGAGAGCTTTCTTT. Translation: CASSVGQGRAFF.

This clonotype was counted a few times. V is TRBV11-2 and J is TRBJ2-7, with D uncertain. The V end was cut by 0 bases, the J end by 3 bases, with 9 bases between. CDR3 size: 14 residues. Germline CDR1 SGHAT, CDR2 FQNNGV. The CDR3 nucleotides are TGTGCCAGCAGCTTAGAGGCAGGATTCTACGAGCAGTACGTC. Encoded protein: CASSLEAGFYEQYV.